This TCR beta chain was sequenced for a study of shared T cell receptors in the human thymus. TCRdb's copy holds only in-frame clones and misses some; the assay was immunoSEQ multiplex PCR. This sample has approximately 730,000 clones, with approximately 83% found just once. The germline V gene has CDR1 SGHNT and CDR2 YENEEA. CDR3 length: 18 residues. J gave up 1 base and V 3 bases, and 13 bases lay outside the gene matches. These data also featured in a second study, about human thymus T cells. That study adds: Donation was from healthy Finnish infants who were having corrective surgery that addressed congenital heart defects. Corrective heart surgery yielded the resections from which the thymus tissue came. Biased V and J segment usage appeared in thymus and peripheral blood. Related research has reported that thymic repertoires overlap highly among unrelated individuals.

This receptor was identified in a girl younger than two with a congenital heart defect. The chain joins TRBV11-3 to TRBJ1-1; TRBD1 agrees at 8 bases. The specimen sequenced was thymocytes. CDR3 protein: CASSLSGGVDPQNTEAFF. The CDR3 DNA sequence: TGTGCCAGCAGCTTGTCAGGGGGCGTGGACCCCCAGAACACTGAAGCTTTCTTT.